This T cell receptor beta chain was recovered during a study of CXCR3-negative and CXCR3-positive naive CD8 T cells. Study-wide results and limits: Similar TRBV-TRBJ usage was seen in naive cells (both CXCR3-negative and CXCR3-positive), but memory cells differed. Memory CD8+ T cell repertoires were far less diverse than both naive subsets.

About this clonotype: The target antigen is unknown.

This CDR3 comprises 15 residues. The V gene's germline CDR1 is SGHVS and CDR2 FNYEAQ. cDNA libraries for TRB were generated by 5' RACE incorporating UMI labels. After re-calling the 5' RACE reads, TCRdb lists one entry per CDR3 protein, DNA absent. Its clone listing holds about 38,000 distinct CDR3 sequences. The sequence derives from a human donor in good health. Some clones in this sample may be carry-over from other donors' samples. Specimen: memory CD8+ T cells from blood. The rearrangement links TRBV7-6 to TRBJ2-1; as DNA is missing, the TRBD2 call by TCRdb cannot be tested. CDR3 loop: CASSSSSGAYNEQFF.